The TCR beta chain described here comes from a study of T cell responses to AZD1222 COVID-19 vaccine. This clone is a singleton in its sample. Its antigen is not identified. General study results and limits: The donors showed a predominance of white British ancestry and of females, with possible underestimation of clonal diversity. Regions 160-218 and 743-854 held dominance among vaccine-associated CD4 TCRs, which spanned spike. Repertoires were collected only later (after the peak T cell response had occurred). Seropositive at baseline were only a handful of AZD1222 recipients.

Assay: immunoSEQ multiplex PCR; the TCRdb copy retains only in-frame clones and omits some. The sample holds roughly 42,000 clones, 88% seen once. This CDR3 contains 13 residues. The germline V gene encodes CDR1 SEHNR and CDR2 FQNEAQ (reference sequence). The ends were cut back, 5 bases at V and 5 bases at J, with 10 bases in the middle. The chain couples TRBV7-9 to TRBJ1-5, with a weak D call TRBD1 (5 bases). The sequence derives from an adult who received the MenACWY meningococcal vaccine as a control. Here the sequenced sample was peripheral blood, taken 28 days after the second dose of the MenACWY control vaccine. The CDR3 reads CASSPLGDQPQHF. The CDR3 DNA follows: TGTGCCAGCAGCCCACTGGGGGATCAGCCCCAGCATTTT.